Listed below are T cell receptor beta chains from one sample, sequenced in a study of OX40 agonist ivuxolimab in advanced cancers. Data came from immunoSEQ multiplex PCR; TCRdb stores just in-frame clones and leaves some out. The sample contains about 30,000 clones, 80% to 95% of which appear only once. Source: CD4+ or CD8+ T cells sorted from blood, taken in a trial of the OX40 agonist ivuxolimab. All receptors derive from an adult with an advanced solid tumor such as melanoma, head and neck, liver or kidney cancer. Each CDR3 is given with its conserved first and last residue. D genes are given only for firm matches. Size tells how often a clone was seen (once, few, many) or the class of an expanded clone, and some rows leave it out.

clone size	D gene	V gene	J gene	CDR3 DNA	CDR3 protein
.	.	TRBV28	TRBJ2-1	TGTGCCAGCAGTTTATCCATTGCGCGCCCCCCAAGTAGCTATGAGCAGTTCTTC	CASSLSIARPPSSYEQFF
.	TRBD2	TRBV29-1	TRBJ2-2	TGCAGCGTCGTCCGGGGGGGAAACACCGGGGAGCTGTTTTTT	CSVVRGGNTGELFF
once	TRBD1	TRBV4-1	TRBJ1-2	TGCGCCAGCAGCCAACAGGGGGCCTATGGCTACACCTTC	CASSQQGAYGYTF
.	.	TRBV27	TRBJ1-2	TGTGCCAGCTTCGGGGGGTCCTATGGCTACACCTTC	CASFGGSYGYTF
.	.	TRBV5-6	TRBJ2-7	TGTGCCAGCAGCCCGCGGGATCAAGACTACGAGCAGTACTTC	CASSPRDQDYEQYF
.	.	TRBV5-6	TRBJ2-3	TGTGCCAGCAGCCCACTCGGACCGCCGATACCTAGCACAGATACGCAGTATTTT	CASSPLGPPIPSTDTQYF
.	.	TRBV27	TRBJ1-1	TGTGCCAGCAGTTTAGGACCGAACACTGAAGCTTTCTTT	CASSLGPNTEAFF
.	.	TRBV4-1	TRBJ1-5	TGCGCCAGCAGCCAAGGCCGAGATCAGCCCCAGCATTTT	CASSQGRDQPQHF
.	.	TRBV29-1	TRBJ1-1	TGCAGCGTTGGCAGGGACCCTCCATTCTACACTGAAGCTTTCTTT	CSVGRDPPFYTEAFF
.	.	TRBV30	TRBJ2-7	TGTGCCTGGAGTCTAGGGAGCTCCTACGAGCAGTACTTC	CAWSLGSSYEQYF
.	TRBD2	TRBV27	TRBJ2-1	TGTGCCAGCAGTCCGACTAGCGGGCTATACAATGAGCAGTTCTTC	CASSPTSGLYNEQFF
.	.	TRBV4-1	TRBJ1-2	TGCGCCAGCAGCCAAGGGGGGTATGATGGCTACACCTTC	CASSQGGYDGYTF
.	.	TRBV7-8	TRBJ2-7	TGTGCCAGCGGCTACGACCCCGCCTACGAGCAGTACTTC	CASGYDPAYEQYF
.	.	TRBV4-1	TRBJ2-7	TGCGCCAGCAGCCAAGACCTCCGGGACTACGAGCAGTACTTC	CASSQDLRDYEQYF
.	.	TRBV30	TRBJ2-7	TGTGCCTGGAGTGTGGCCGGCTACGAGCAGTACTTC	CAWSVAGYEQYF